The clone carrying this T cell receptor (beta chain) showed up many times. Antigen unknown. The data derive from a study of molecular identifiers for immune sequencing clone quantification. Findings of the study overall: Naive cells had under 1% of molecules in clones above 20 RNA copies, effectors over 97%.

Libraries used roughly 20,000 to 1,000,000 sorted naive CD8 T cells and 10%, 30% or 50% RNA input. Researchers sorted naive CD8 T cells as cells that were CD8+CD4-CCR7+CD45RA+. From the PCR reads, TCRdb called clonotypes with MiXCR, one entry per CDR3 protein. The sample has about half a million distinct CDR3 sequences, 20% to 25% seen once. The sample comprised naive CD8+ T cells from blood, with Jurkat cell RNA spiked in. Subset in this sample: FACS-sorted CD8+CD4-CCR7+CD45RA+ naive T cells. This TCR was sampled from a human donor in good health. Some libraries in this study had Jurkat cell RNA spiked in.

DNA of the CDR3: TGCAGTGCTACAGCAGGGGTGGCTGAAGCTTTCTTT. Protein: CSATAGVAEAFF. This chain uses TRBV20-1 with TRBJ1-1; TRBD1 might be the D (6 bases). Germline V gene sequence: CDR1 DFQATT, CDR2 SNEGSKA (reference sequence). V lost 4 bases, J lost 6 bases, and 12 bases lay in between. CDR3 size: 12 residues.